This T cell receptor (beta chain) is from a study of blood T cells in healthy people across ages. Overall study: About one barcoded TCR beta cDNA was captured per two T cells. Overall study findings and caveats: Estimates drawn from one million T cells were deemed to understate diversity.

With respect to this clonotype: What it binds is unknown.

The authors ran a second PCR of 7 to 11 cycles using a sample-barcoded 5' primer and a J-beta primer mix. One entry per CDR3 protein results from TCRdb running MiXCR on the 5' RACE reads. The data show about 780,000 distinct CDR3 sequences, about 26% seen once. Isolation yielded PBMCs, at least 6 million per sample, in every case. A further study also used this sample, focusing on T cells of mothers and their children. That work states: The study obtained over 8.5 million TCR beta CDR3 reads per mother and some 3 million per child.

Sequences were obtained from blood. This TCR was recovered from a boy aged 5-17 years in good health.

The CDR3 is CAISESWAENNEQFF. The CDR3 nucleotides read TGTGCCATCAGTGAGTCGTGGGCGGAAAACAATGAGCAGTTCTTC. J is TRBJ2-1 and V is TRBV10-3; D not certain. Germline CDR1 ENHRY, CDR2 SYGVKD. CDR3 size: 15 residues. V gave up 0 bases and J gave up 5 bases, with 11 bases separating them.